This TCR beta chain was found in a study of blood T cell repertoires in COVID-19. This CDR3 is 15 amino acids long. V gave up 3 bases and J gave up 4 bases, with 15 bases separating them. The germline V gene encodes CDR1 LNHNV and CDR2 YYDKDF (reference sequence). Some clones are missing from TCRdb's copy, which holds only in-frame ones; the method was immunoSEQ multiplex PCR. The data contain approximately 260,000 clones, 70% to 90% of them singletons. The genes are TRBV15 and TRBJ1-1, with D possibly TRBD1 on 5 matching bases. Specimen: peripheral blood. The clonotype was recovered from a woman aged 40-49 years who had recovered from COVID-19. The CDR3 reads CATSSDQGWGTEAFF. In DNA form, the CDR3 reads TGTGCCACCAGCAGCGATCAGGGATGGGGCACTGAAGCTTTCTTT.